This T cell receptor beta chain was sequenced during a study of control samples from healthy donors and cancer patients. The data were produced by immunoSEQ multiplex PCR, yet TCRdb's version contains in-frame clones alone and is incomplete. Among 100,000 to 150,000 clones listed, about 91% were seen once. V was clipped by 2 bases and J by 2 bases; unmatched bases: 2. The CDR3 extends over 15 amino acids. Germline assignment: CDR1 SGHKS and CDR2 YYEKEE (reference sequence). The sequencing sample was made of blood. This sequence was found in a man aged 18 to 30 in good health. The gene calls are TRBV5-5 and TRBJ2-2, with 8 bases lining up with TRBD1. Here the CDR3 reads CASSLQGGNTGELFF. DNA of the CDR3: TGTGCCAGCAGCTTACAGGGGGGCAACACCGGGGAGCTGTTTTTT.